This TCR beta chain was found in a study of cytomegalovirus exposure and HLA in healthy donors. Study conclusions and caveats: By HLA locus, TCR association rates varied in a later analysis, with DRB1 showing the most and HLA-C the fewest.

The PCR had 60 Vbeta and 13 Jbeta primers. Original methodology: In a later analysis, the count reached some 83 million unique TCR beta chains, with 9 million to 11 million shared. Clones were sequenced by immunoSEQ multiplex PCR, and TCRdb holds only the in-frame ones, with some missing. V, J and clone size reflect that table, while D and trimming were determined from the DNA. Recorded for this sample: some 120,000 clones. Worth noting for this clone: What it binds is not known.

With 4 bases removed from V and 8 bases from J, the gap between germline ends came to 19 bases. Per the germline V gene, CDR1 is SGHRS and CDR2 is YFSETQ. This CDR3 comprises 15 residues. This sequence was found in a man aged 25 to 40 in good health and CMV-seronegative. The chain employs TRBV5-1 and TRBJ2-1; no clear D gene. The sample taken for sequencing was PBMCs. In DNA, the CDR3 is TGCGCCAGCAGCCGCACCCCCATTTCTACGGATGAGCAGTTCTTC. Its translation: CASSRTPISTDEQFF.